The 5 T cell receptor beta chains reported below all come from one sample, sequenced in a study of T-cell memory formation after mild COVID-19. From the 5' RACE reads, TCRdb called clonotypes with MiXCR, one entry per CDR3 protein. Of 210,000 or so distinct CDR3 sequences detected, about 10% appear once; the ten largest clones hold approximately 2.8%. Specimen: PBMCs or a T cell subset sorted from them (not recorded which). Source of these receptors: a man aged 18 to 35 who had mild COVID-19 (a few samples of this study predate the infection). Cell type and time point are not known.

This clonotype was seen repeatedly, ten times or more. The chain has TRBV5-6 and TRBJ1-5; no firm D call. V lost 0 bases and J lost 4, with 11 bases in between. Germline-derived CDR1 and CDR2 are SGHDT and YYEEEE. The CDR3 is made up of 15 amino acids. DNA of the CDR3: TGTGCCAGCAGCTTGGAAGGGAAAGGAAATCAGCCCCAGCATTTT. Amino acids: CASSLEGKGNQPQHF.

This chain connects TRBV5-6 to TRBJ2-3, with 10 positions matching TRBD1. V lost 4 bases and J lost 5; bases outside the gene matches: 7. CDR3 length equals 15 residues. Germline assignment: CDR1 SGHDT and CDR2 YYEEEE. The CDR3 DNA reads TGTGCCAGCAGCCATTCCGGGACAGGGGTAGATACGCAGTATTTT. Its translation is CASSHSGTGVDTQYF.

This clonotype was detected a few times. This sequence joins TRBV11-2 and TRBJ2-3; possible D gene TRBD2, 6 bases. The ends were cut back, 1 base at V and 3 bases at J, with 20 bases in the middle. The length of the CDR3 is 18 residues. Germline loops: CDR1 SGHAT, CDR2 FQNNGV. The CDR3 loop reads CASSLGRGMGRKTDTQYF. The CDR3 DNA reads as TGTGCCAGCAGCTTAGGGCGGGGTATGGGTAGAAAAACAGATACGCAGTATTTT.

This clonotype has a handful of counts. This chain connects TRBV6-5 to TRBJ1-1, with D hard to call. Germline V gene sequence: CDR1 MNHEY, CDR2 SVGAGI. CDR3 length equals 13 residues. V lost 6 bases and J 4 bases, leaving 12 bases between the germline ends. The CDR3 nucleotides are TGTGCCAGCAGACCCACCCGGCGCACTGAAGCTTTCTTT. It translates to CASRPTRRTEAFF.

This clonotype was found a few times. The chain has TRBV6-2 or TRBV6-3 and TRBJ1-5; a weak D match, TRBD1 (6 bases). This CDR3 has 13 amino acids. V lost 7 bases and J lost 2, with 9 bases in between. Germline V gives CDR1 MNHEY, CDR2 SVGEGT. CDR3 amino acids: CASNRAGNQPQHF. In nucleotides, the CDR3 is TGTGCCAGCAACAGGGCTGGCAATCAGCCCCAGCATTTT.